Listed below are T cell receptor beta chains from one sample, sequenced in a study of T cell responses to AZD1222 COVID-19 vaccine. Clones were read by immunoSEQ multiplex PCR, and TCRdb kept only the in-frame ones, dropping some. The sample shows about 97,000 clones, 80% to 90% of them seen only once. The source material was peripheral blood, sampled on day 0 of AZD1222 vaccination. These receptors were taken from an adult in good health. Each CDR3 is given with its conserved first and last residue. The D gene is left open where the match is weak. The listing skips clone size in some rows; elsewhere it reads once, few, many or a size class.

j_call	clone_size	v_call	d_call	cdr3_nt	cdr3_aa
TRBJ2-7	.	TRBV6-6	TRBD2	TGTGCCAGTACGGGGACTACTTACGAGCAGTACTTC	CASTGTTYEQYF
TRBJ2-5	.	TRBV19	.	TGTGCCAGTGGCGGGGACAGCCAAGAGACCCAGTACTTC	CASGGDSQETQYF
TRBJ1-3	few	TRBV18	.	TGTGCCAGCTCACCCATACCAGACTCTGGAAACACCATATATTTT	CASSPIPDSGNTIYF
TRBJ1-6	.	TRBV6-5	.	TGTGCCAGCAGTTATGGACGGACTAATTCACCCCTCCACTTT	CASSYGRTNSPLHF
TRBJ2-2	.	TRBV18	.	TGTGCCAGCTCAGAGGTCCAACGGGGCACCGGGGAGCTGTTTTTT	CASSEVQRGTGELFF
TRBJ2-2	.	TRBV19	.	TGTGCCAGTAGTCCCCGACAGGTTTACACCGGGGAGCTGTTTTTT	CASSPRQVYTGELFF
TRBJ1-4	.	TRBV5-1	.	TGCGCCAGCAGCTTGAACCCGGGAACTAATGAAAAACTGTTTTTT	CASSLNPGTNEKLFF
TRBJ2-3	.	TRBV3-1/TRBV3-2	TRBD2	TGTGCCAGCAGCGGTAGCGGGGGGGCCTCTGCTACGCAGTATTTT	CASSGSGGASATQYF
TRBJ1-4	.	TRBV4-3	TRBD1	TGCGCCAGCAGCCAACAGGGACAGGGGGCAGAGGAAAAACTGTTTTTT	CASSQQGQGAEEKLFF
TRBJ2-5	.	TRBV9	.	TGTGCCAGCAGCGTAGGGGTTAGCAGCGGGCAAGAGACCCAGTACTTC	CASSVGVSSGQETQYF
TRBJ1-2	.	TRBV30	TRBD1	TGTGCCTGGAGTGACCCGGGACAGGGGGAATACTATGGCTACACCTTC	CAWSDPGQGEYYGYTF
TRBJ1-1	once	TRBV25-1	.	TGTGCCAGCAGTTTCGGGACACGAGCTTTCTTT	CASSFGTRAFF
TRBJ1-1	.	TRBV12-5	.	TGTGCTAGTGGTGTAAACACTGAAGCTTTCTTT	CASGVNTEAFF
TRBJ2-3	.	TRBV7-3	TRBD2	TGTGCCAGCAGCCGTTGGACTAGCGGGGCAAACACAGATACGCAGTATTTT	CASSRWTSGANTDTQYF
TRBJ2-7	.	TRBV5-1	TRBD2	TGCGCCAGCAGCCCAGAAGCGGGAGTAGGGGAAGACGAGCAGTACTTC	CASSPEAGVGEDEQYF
TRBJ1-5	.	TRBV28	TRBD1	TGTGCCAGCACCATTGGACAGGACAATCAGCCCCAGCATTTT	CASTIGQDNQPQHF
TRBJ2-5	.	TRBV19	TRBD1	TGTGCCAGTAGGGACAGGGGGCGAGAGACCCAGTACTTC	CASRDRGRETQYF
TRBJ1-4	once	TRBV7-2	.	TGTGCCAGCAGCCCGGGGGGAACTAATGAAAAACTGTTTTTT	CASSPGGTNEKLFF
TRBJ2-7	.	TRBV28	TRBD1	TGTGCCAGCAGTACCCGGGACAGGGTAGTTCACGAGCAGTACTTC	CASSTRDRVVHEQYF
TRBJ2-7	.	TRBV5-1	TRBD2	TGCGCCAGCAGCCCCGGGGGGGACGAGCAGTACTTC	CASSPGGDEQYF
TRBJ1-6	.	TRBV13	TRBD1	TGTGCCAGCAGCTCCCCCGGACAGGGGAATTCACCCCTCCACTTT	CASSSPGQGNSPLHF
TRBJ2-7	.	TRBV7-2	.	TGTGCCAGCAGCTTATCATCAGGGGTCTACGAGCAGTACTTC	CASSLSSGVYEQYF
TRBJ2-7	.	TRBV10-3	.	TGTGCCATCAGTGAAACCCTCTCCTCCTACGAGCAGTACTTC	CAISETLSSYEQYF